The 17 T cell receptor beta chains in this list originate from one sample, sequenced in a study of early T cells in non-severe SARS-CoV-2 infection (dated by TCRdb to about 2021). Libraries were made using 5' RACE. This sample was sequenced with a NextSeq 500. TCRdb took the public reads, trimmed them with fastp at Q25, ran MiXCR for clone calling and kept in-frame beta chains. A single entry per CDR3 protein holds the most common genes and DNA from its merged rows. The sample table contains tens of thousands of distinct CDR3 sequences; only one count was recorded for around 15% of them. Around 6.4% of the sample lies in the top ten. Input material: whole blood. Every receptor here comes from an adult who was a healthcare worker with PCR-confirmed SARS-CoV-2 infection or an uninfected control (not recorded which).

V and J are TRBV7-9 and TRBJ1-1; D gene ambiguous. This CDR3 is 17 amino acids long. V was pared by 3 bases and J by 4 bases, with 21 bases between. CDR1 and CDR2 (germline): SEHNR, FQNEAQ (reference sequence). The DNA of the CDR3 is TGTGCCAGCAGCTTCCCCCTGGAGGCCCCGGTCCCCACTGAAGCTTTCTTT. Its protein is CASSFPLEAPVPTEAFF. Combining the CDR3 with reference TRBV7-9 and TRBJ1-1 gives the whole variable domain DTGVSQNPRHKITKRGQNVTFRCDPISEHNRLYWYRQTLGQGPEFLTYFQNEAQLEKSRLLSDRFSAERPKGSFSTLEIQRTEQGDSAMYLCASSFPLEAPVPTEAFFGQGTRLTVV.

This clonotype was detected many times. This rearrangement joins TRBV7-3 to TRBJ2-5; D remains unclear. V was cut by 4 bases and J by 4 bases, with 4 bases left in between. CDR3 length equals 11 residues. Germline CDR1 is SGHTA and CDR2 is FQGTGA. CDR3 residues: CASSSGETQYF. The CDR3 nucleotides read TGTGCCAGCAGCTCGGGAGAGACCCAGTACTTC.

The V and J genes are TRBV20-1 and TRBJ2-7; D unclear. Trimming took 0 bases from V and 2 from J, leaving 17 bases between them. The germline V gene has CDR1 DFQATT and CDR2 SNEGSKA (reference sequence). This CDR3 is 16 amino acids long. The CDR3 region has the DNA TGCAGTGCTAGAGATTTATCGGCGGTTGGAACCTACGAGCAGTACTTC. This sequence encodes CSARDLSAVGTYEQYF.

This clonotype was counted between two and nine times. The genes are TRBV12-3 or TRBV12-4 and TRBJ1-1; D is perhaps TRBD1 (5 bases). The CDR3 covers 14 residues. The V and J ends lost 5 bases and 1 base respectively, with 11 bases between them. The CDR3 region is CASSPITGNTEAFF. As DNA, the CDR3 is TGTGCCAGCAGTCCTATCACAGGGAACACTGAAGCTTTCTTT.

This clonotype was counted only a few times. The chain combines TRBV20-1 with TRBJ2-3, with 8 bases that match TRBD2. Germline CDR1 reads DFQATT; CDR2 reads SNEGSKA (reference sequence). V gave up 5 bases and J gave up 4 bases; unmatched junction bases: 5. This CDR3 region has 13 residues. CDR3 protein: CSALAGGPDTQYF. The CDR3, as DNA: TGCAGTGCTCTTGCGGGGGGCCCAGATACGCAGTATTTT.

This clonotype was seen at least ten times. The chain recombines TRBV12-5 with TRBJ1-1; D gene ambiguous. CDR1 and CDR2 from the germline V gene are LGHNT and FRNRAP. This CDR3 has 14 residues. V was trimmed by 4 bases and J by 1 base, leaving 10 bases between them. CDR3 DNA sequence: TGTGCTAGTGGTTATGACACGCCGAACACTGAAGCTTTCTTT. Protein sequence: CASGYDTPNTEAFF.

CDR3 coding DNA: TGCAGCGTTGATGTTGGGGGCGCGAATGGCTACACCTTC. Its translation is CSVDVGGANGYTF. The chain joins TRBV29-1 to TRBJ1-2, with TRBD1 as a possible D gene (6 bases). Per the germline V gene, CDR1 is SQVTM and CDR2 is ANQGSEA. This CDR3 is 13 amino acids long. V was trimmed by 3 bases and J by 6 bases, leaving 14 bases between them. Based on the CDR3 plus reference TRBV29-1 and TRBJ1-2, the full variable domain is SAVISQKPSRDICQRGTSLTIQCQVDSQVTMMFWYRQQPGQSLTLIATANQGSEATYESGFVIDKFPISRPNLTFSTLTVSNMSPEDSSIYLCSVDVGGANGYTFGSGTRLTVV.

The rearrangement uses TRBV28 and TRBJ2-2; D remains unclear. Germline V lookup: CDR1 MDHEN, CDR2 SYDVKM. The CDR3 extends over 20 amino acids. V was trimmed by 2 bases and J by 1 base, leaving 23 bases between them. CDR3 bases: TGTGCCAGCAGTTTACCAATCACCTTCAGGCGCAGAGGGAACACCGGGGAGCTGTTTTTT. Amino acid sequence: CASSLPITFRRRGNTGELFF.

This clonotype was observed a few times. The genes are TRBV20-1 and TRBJ1-6; D might be TRBD1 (5 bases). Germline CDR1 and CDR2: DFQATT and SNEGSKA (reference sequence). Trimming removed 3 bases at V and 6 bases at J, with 15 bases between. The CDR3 loop spans 15 amino acids. The CDR3: CSASIGGGGNSPLHF. The DNA for the CDR3 is TGCAGTGCTAGTATTGGTGGTGGGGGTAATTCACCCCTCCACTTT.

This clonotype came up a few times. The chain employs TRBV6-5 and TRBJ2-4, with TRBD2 matching 7 bases. Germline V gives CDR1 MNHEY, CDR2 SVGAGI. There are 15 residues in the CDR3. V was clipped by 0 bases and J by 6 bases; unmatched bases: 5. CDR3 in amino acids: CASSYSRREGNIQYF. The CDR3 DNA reads as TGTGCCAGCAGTTACTCGAGGAGGGAGGGAAACATTCAGTACTTC.

This clonotype has a handful of counts. The rearrangement links TRBV20-1 to TRBJ1-1, with D hard to call. Germline loops: CDR1 DFQATT, CDR2 SNEGSKA (reference sequence). The CDR3 sequence is 11 residues long. V was pared by 0 bases and J by 8 bases, with 7 bases between. Here the CDR3 reads CSAREGREAFF. CDR3 coding DNA: TGCAGTGCTAGAGAGGGCAGGGAAGCTTTCTTT.

The genes are TRBV11-2 and TRBJ1-3, with 9 bases identical to TRBD1. Unmatched junction bases numbered 8, after V lost 5 bases and J lost 0 bases. The CDR3 length is 17 residues. Germline CDR1 SGHAT, CDR2 FQNNGV. The CDR3 reads CASSPTTGGNSGNTIYF. DNA of the CDR3: TGTGCCAGCAGCCCCACGACAGGGGGAAACTCTGGAAACACCATATATTTT. Using reference TRBV11-2 and TRBJ1-3 for the parts outside the CDR3, the full variable domain is EAGVAQSPRYKIIEKRQSVAFWCNPISGHATLYWYQQILGQGPKLLIQFQNNGVVDDSQLPKDRFSAERLKGVDSTLKIQPAKLEDSAVYLCASSPTTGGNSGNTIYFGEGSWLTVV.

In DNA form, the CDR3 reads TGCGCCAGCAGTACAGGGAGAATGTCCTACGAGCAGTACTTC. This gives the protein CASSTGRMSYEQYF. The chain has TRBV10-2 and TRBJ2-7; maybe TRBD1 (6 bases). Germline CDR1 and CDR2: WSHSY and SAAADI. V was trimmed by 5 bases and J by 1 base, leaving 12 bases between them. The CDR3 consists of 14 residues.

V usage is TRBV5-1 and J usage is TRBJ2-2, with TRBD2 matching over 16 bases. The trim removed 4 bases at V and 10 bases at J, leaving 13 bases unmatched. Germline loops: CDR1 SGHRS, CDR2 YFSETQ. This CDR3 is built from 18 residues. The CDR3 sequence: CASSPEPGLAGGPEELFF. The DNA of the CDR3 is TGCGCCAGCAGCCCGGAACCGGGACTAGCGGGGGGGCCGGAGGAGCTGTTTTTT.

The chain uses TRBV5-1 and TRBJ1-5; no definite D call. The V gene lost 0 bases and the J gene lost 7 bases, with 11 bases spanning the gap. This CDR3 region has 14 residues. Looked up from germline, CDR1 is SGHRS and CDR2 is YFSETQ. As DNA, the CDR3 is TGCGCCAGCAGCTTGGGTGAGGGTGGCCAGCCCCAGCATTTT. It translates to CASSLGEGGQPQHF.

This clonotype was recorded many times. J is TRBJ1-1 and V is TRBV7-9; D not resolved. The V end was cut by 2 bases, the J end by 1 base, with 5 bases between. Looked up from germline, CDR1 is SEHNR and CDR2 is FQNEAQ (reference sequence). This CDR3 spans 13 amino acids. The CDR3 spells CASSLWQNTEAFF. The CDR3 region has the DNA TGTGCCAGCAGCTTATGGCAGAACACTGAAGCTTTCTTT. Full variable domain (outside the CDR3, taken from reference TRBV7-9 and TRBJ1-1): DTGVSQNPRHKITKRGQNVTFRCDPISEHNRLYWYRQTLGQGPEFLTYFQNEAQLEKSRLLSDRFSAERPKGSFSTLEIQRTEQGDSAMYLCASSLWQNTEAFFGQGTRLTVV.

This clonotype came up a few times. The rearrangement links TRBV28 to TRBJ2-1; D gene uncertain. The germline CDR1 and CDR2 sequences are MDHEN and SYDVKM. The CDR3 totals 14 residues. V lost 7 bases to trimming and J lost 2 bases, with 12 bases between them. CDR3 bases: TGTGCCAGCATGGGCATTCCTCCCTACAATGAGCAGTTCTTC. It codes for CASMGIPPYNEQFF.